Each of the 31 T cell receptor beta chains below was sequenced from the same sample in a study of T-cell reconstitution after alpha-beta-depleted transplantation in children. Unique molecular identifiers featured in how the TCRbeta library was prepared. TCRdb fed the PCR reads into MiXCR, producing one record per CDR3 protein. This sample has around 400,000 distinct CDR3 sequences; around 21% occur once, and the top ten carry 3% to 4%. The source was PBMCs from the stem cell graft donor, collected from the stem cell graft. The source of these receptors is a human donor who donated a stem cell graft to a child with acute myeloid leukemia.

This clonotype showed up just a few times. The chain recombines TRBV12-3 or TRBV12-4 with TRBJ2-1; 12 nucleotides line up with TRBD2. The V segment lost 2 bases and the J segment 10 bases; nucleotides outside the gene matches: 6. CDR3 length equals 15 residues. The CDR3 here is CASSLLLAGGPEQFF. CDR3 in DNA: TGTGCCAGCAGTTTACTTCTAGCGGGAGGGCCCGAGCAGTTCTTC.

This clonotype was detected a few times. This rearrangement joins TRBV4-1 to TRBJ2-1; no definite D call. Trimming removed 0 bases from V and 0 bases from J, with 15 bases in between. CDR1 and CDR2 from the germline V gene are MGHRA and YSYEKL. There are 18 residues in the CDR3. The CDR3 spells CASSQDHGSSYSYNEQFF. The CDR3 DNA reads TGCGCCAGCAGCCAAGATCATGGTAGCTCCTACTCCTACAATGAGCAGTTCTTC.

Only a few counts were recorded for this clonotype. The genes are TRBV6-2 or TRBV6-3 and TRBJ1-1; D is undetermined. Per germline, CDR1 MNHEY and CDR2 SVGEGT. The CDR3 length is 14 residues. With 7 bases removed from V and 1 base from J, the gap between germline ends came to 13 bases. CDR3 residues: CASTDGGSNTEAFF. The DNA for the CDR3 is TGTGCCAGCACCGATGGCGGGTCGAACACTGAAGCTTTCTTT.

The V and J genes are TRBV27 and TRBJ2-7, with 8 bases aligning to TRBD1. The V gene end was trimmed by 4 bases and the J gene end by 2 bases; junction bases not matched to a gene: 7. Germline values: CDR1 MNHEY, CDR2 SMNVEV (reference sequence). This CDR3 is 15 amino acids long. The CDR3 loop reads CASSYRGTGTYEQYF. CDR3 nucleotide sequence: TGTGCCAGCAGTTACCGTGGGACAGGAACCTACGAGCAGTACTTC.

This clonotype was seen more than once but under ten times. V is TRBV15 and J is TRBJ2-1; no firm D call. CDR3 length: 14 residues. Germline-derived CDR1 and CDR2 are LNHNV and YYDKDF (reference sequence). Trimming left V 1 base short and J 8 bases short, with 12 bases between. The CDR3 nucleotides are TGTGCCACCAGCAGAGGGTCCCGCGGCGATGAGCAGTTCTTC. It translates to CATSRGSRGDEQFF.

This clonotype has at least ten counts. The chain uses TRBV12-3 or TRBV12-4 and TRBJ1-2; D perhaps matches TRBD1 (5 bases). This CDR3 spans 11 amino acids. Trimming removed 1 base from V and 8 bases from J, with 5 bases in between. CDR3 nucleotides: TGTGCCAGCAGTTTAGGGACAGGCTACACCTTC. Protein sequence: CASSLGTGYTF.

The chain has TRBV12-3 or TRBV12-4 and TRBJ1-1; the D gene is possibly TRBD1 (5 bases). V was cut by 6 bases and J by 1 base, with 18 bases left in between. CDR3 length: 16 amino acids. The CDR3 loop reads CASSPQGAAPNTEAFF. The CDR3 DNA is TGTGCCAGCAGCCCTCAAGGGGCAGCACCGAACACTGAAGCTTTCTTT.

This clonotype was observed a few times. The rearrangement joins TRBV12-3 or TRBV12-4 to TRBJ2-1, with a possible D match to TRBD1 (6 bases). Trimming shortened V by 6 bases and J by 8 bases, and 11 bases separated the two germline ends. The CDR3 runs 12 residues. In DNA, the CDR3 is TGTGCCAGCAGGGGGGACATCCATGAGCAGTTCTTC. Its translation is CASRGDIHEQFF.

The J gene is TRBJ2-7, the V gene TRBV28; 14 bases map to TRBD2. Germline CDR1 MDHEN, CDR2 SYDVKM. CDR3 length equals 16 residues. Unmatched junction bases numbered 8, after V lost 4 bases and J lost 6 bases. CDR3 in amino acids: CASSYVLGLAGAEQYF. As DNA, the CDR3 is TGTGCCAGCAGTTACGTTTTGGGACTAGCGGGAGCCGAGCAGTACTTC. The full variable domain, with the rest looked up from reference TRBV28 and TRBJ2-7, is DVKVTQSSRYLVKRTGEKVFLECVQDMDHENMFWYRQDPGLGLRLIYFSYDVKMKEKGDIPEGYSVSREKKERFSLILESASTNQTSMYLCASSYVLGLAGAEQYFGPGTRLTVT.

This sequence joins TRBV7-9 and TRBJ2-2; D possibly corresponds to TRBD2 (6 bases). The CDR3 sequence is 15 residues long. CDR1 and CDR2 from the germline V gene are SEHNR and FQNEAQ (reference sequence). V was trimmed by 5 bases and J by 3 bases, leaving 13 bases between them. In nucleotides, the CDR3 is TGTGCCAGCAGCCACGGGGAGGACCACACCGGGGAGCTGTTTTTT. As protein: CASSHGEDHTGELFF.

The CDR3 reads CASSLEWGSYNEQFF. CDR3 bases: TGTGCCAGCAGCTTAGAGTGGGGTAGCTACAATGAGCAGTTCTTC. This chain uses TRBV5-5 with TRBJ2-1; D not resolved. V was clipped by 2 bases and J by 3 bases, with 12 bases between them. CDR1 and CDR2 from the germline V gene are SGHKS and YYEKEE (reference sequence). The CDR3 is made up of 15 amino acids. The whole variable domain, filled in from reference TRBV5-5 and TRBJ2-1, reads DAGVTQSPTHLIKTRGQQVTLRCSPISGHKSVSWYQQVLGQGPQFIFQYYEKEERGRGNFPDRFSARQFPNYSSELNVNALLLGDSALYLCASSLEWGSYNEQFFGPGTRLTVL.

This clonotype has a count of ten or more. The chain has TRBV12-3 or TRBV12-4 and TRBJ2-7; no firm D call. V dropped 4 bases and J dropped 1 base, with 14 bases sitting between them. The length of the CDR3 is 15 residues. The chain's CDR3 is CASSSHHGPSYEQYF. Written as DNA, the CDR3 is TGTGCCAGCAGTTCCCATCATGGGCCGTCCTACGAGCAGTACTTC.

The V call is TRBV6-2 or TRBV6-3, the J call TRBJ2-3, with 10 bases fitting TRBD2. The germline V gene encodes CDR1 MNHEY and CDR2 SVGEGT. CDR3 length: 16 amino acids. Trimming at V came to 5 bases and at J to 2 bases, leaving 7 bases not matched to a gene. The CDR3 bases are TGTGCCAGCAGTCCAAAAGCGGGAGGGTACACAGATACGCAGTATTTT. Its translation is CASSPKAGGYTDTQYF.

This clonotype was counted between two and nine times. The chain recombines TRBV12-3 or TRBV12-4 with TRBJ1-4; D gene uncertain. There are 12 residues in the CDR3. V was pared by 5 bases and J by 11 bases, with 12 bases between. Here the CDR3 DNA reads TGTGCCAGCAGTCTAGGGAGCGTGAAACTGTTTTTT. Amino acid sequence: CASSLGSVKLFF.

This chain's CDR3 is CASSINSGAYYEQYF. The CDR3 DNA sequence: TGCGCCAGCAGCATCAATTCAGGGGCCTACTACGAGCAGTACTTC. The chain has TRBV5-1 and TRBJ2-7, with a possible D match to TRBD1 (6 bases). Trimming cost V 4 bases and J 3 bases, with 17 bases left between them. The germline V gene encodes CDR1 SGHRS and CDR2 YFSETQ. CDR3 size: 15 residues. Filled out from reference TRBV5-1 and TRBJ2-7, the complete variable domain reads KAGVTQTPRYLIKTRGQQVTLSCSPISGHRSVSWYQQTPGQGLQFLFEYFSETQRNKGNFPGRFSGRQFSNSRSEMNVSTLELGDSALYLCASSINSGAYYEQYFGPGTRLTVT.

The CDR3: CASRTGSTYEQYF. The CDR3 nucleotides read TGTGCCAGCAGAACGGGGTCAACCTACGAGCAGTACTTC. The chain links TRBV6-1 to TRBJ2-7, with a weak D call TRBD2 (5 bases). The V and J ends lost 6 bases and 2 bases respectively, with 11 bases between them. Germline CDR1 and CDR2: MNHNS and SASEGT. This CDR3 has 13 residues.

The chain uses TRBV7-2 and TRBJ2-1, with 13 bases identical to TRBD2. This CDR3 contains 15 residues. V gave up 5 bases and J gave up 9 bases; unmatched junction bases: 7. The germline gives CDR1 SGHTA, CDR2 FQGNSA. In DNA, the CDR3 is TGTGCCAGCAGCGGCCGGACTAGCGGGAGAACTGAGCAGTTCTTC. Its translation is CASSGRTSGRTEQFF.

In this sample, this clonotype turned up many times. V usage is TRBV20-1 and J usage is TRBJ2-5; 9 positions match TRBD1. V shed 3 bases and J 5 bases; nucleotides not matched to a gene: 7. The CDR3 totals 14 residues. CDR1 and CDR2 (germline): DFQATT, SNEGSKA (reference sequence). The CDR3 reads CSARVGQGMETQYF. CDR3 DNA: TGCAGTGCTAGGGTGGGACAGGGTATGGAGACCCAGTACTTC.

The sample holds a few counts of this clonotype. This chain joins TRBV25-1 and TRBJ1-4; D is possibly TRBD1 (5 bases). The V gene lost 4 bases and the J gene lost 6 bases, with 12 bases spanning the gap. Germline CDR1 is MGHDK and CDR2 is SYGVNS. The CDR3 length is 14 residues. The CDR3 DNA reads TGTGCCAGCAGTGCCGGACAAGGAGATGAAAAACTGTTTTTT. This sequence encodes CASSAGQGDEKLFF.

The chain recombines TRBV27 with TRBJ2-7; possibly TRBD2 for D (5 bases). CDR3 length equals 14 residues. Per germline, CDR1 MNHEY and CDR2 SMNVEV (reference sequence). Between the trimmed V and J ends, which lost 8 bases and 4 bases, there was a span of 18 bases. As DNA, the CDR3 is TGTGCCAGCTTCGGCACGGGGAGTCCTTACGAGCAGTACTTC. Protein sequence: CASFGTGSPYEQYF.

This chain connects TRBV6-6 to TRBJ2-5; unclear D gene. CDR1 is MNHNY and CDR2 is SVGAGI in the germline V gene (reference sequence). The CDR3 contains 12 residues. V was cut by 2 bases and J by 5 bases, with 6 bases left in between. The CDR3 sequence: CASSYEDETQYF. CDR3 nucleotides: TGTGCCAGCAGTTACGAGGATGAGACCCAGTACTTC.

This CDR3 is CATSDWGRSDTQYF. The CDR3 region has the DNA TGTGCCACCAGTGATTGGGGGCGGTCAGATACGCAGTATTTT. V is TRBV24-1 and J is TRBJ2-3, with D possibly TRBD1 on 6 matching bases. Germline V gives CDR1 KGHDR, CDR2 SFDVKD. V was shortened by 2 bases and J by 4 bases, with 9 bases between the two germline ends. The CDR3 loop spans 14 amino acids.

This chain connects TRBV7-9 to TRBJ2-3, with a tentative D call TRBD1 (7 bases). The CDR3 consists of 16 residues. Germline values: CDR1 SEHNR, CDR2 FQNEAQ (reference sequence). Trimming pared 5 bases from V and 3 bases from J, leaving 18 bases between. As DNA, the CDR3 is TGTGCCAGCAGCGTTGTCAGGGGGGTAAGAACAGATACGCAGTATTTT. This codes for CASSVVRGVRTDTQYF. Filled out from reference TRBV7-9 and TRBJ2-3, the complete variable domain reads DTGVSQNPRHKITKRGQNVTFRCDPISEHNRLYWYRQTLGQGPEFLTYFQNEAQLEKSRLLSDRFSAERPKGSFSTLEIQRTEQGDSAMYLCASSVVRGVRTDTQYFGPGTRLTVL.

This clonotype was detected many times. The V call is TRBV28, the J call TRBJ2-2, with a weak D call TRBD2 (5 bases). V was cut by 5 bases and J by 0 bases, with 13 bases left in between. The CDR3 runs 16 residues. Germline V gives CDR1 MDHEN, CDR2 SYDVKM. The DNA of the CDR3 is TGTGCCAGCAGTCCCCGTGGAGGTACGAACACCGGGGAGCTGTTTTTT. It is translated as CASSPRGGTNTGELFF.

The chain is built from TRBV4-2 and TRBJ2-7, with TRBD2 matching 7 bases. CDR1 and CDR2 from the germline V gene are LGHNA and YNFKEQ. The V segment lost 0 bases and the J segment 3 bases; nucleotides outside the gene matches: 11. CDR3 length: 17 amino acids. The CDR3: CASSQDSTQRDDYEQYF. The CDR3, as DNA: TGTGCCAGCAGCCAAGATTCGACCCAGCGGGACGACTACGAGCAGTACTTC.

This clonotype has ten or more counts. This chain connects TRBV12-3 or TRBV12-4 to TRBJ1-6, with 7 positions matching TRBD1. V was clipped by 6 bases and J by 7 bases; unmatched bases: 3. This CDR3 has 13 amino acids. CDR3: CASRRQGNSPLHF. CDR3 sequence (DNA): TGTGCCAGCAGGAGACAGGGAAATTCACCCCTCCACTTT.

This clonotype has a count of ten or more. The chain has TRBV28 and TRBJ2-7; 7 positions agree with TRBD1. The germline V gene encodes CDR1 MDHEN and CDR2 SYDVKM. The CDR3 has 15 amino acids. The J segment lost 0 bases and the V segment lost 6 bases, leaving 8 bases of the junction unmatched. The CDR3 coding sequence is TGTGCCAGCAGGACAGGGAGCAGGGGCTCCTACGAGCAGTACTTC. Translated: CASRTGSRGSYEQYF. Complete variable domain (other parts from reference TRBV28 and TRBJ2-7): DVKVTQSSRYLVKRTGEKVFLECVQDMDHENMFWYRQDPGLGLRLIYFSYDVKMKEKGDIPEGYSVSREKKERFSLILESASTNQTSMYLCASRTGSRGSYEQYFGPGTRLTVT.

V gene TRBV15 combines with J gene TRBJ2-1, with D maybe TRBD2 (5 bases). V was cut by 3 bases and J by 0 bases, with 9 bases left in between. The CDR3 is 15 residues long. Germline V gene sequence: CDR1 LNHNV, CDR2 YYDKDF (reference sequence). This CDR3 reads CATSRGGSSYNEQFF. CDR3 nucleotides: TGTGCCACCAGCAGGGGTGGGAGCTCCTACAATGAGCAGTTCTTC.

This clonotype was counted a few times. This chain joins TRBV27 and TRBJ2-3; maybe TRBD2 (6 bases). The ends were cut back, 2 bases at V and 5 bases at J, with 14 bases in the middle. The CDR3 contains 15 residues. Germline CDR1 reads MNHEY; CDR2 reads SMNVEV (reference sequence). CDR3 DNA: TGTGCCAGCAGTTTAGGGGGGAGAGGGAGAGATACGCAGTATTTT. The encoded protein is CASSLGGRGRDTQYF.

As DNA, the CDR3 is TGTGCCAGCATGGGACAGGCCCTCTATAGTGGAAAACTGTTTTTT. Residues: CASMGQALYSGKLFF. The V call is TRBV2, the J call TRBJ1-4; 8 positions agree with TRBD1. V trimming: 7 bases; J trimming: 10 bases; junction bases outside the gene matches: 14. Germline lookup yields CDR1 SNHLY and CDR2 FYNNEI. The CDR3 consists of 15 residues.

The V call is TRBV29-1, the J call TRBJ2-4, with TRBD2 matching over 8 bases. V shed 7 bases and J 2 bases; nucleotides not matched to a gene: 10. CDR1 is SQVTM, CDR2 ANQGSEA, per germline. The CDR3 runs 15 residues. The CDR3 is CSATGLVDSKNIQYF. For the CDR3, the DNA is TGCAGCGCCACGGGACTAGTGGACTCCAAAAACATTCAGTACTTC.